These 20 T cell receptor beta chains came from one sample sequenced in a study of human T cells and chemical hapten exposure. Via MiXCR, TCRdb re-called the RACE reads, giving one row per CDR3 protein. The repertoire holds 150,000 to 200,000 distinct CDR3 sequences, with 24% as singletons. Time point of the sample: patch test 3, about 24 weeks after DPC sensitization. Noted treatment: therapeutic diphenylcyclopropenone sensitization with weekly scalp DPC. The specimen comprised whole blood, sampled in connection with sensitization to the hapten diphenylcyclopropenone (DPC). Receptors were obtained from a woman aged 40 to 50 with alopecia areata. Some clones in this sample may be carry-over from other donors' samples.

This rearrangement joins TRBV6-5 to TRBJ2-1; 16 bases align to TRBD2. The germline V gene has CDR1 MNHEY and CDR2 SVGAGI. V lost 5 bases and J lost 9; bases outside the gene matches: 7. This CDR3 is built from 16 residues. The CDR3 loop is CASSREGLAGGGEQFF. In nucleotides, the CDR3 is TGTGCCAGCAGTCGTGAGGGACTAGCGGGAGGGGGTGAGCAGTTCTTC.

Turning to this clonotype: A much more abundant neighbour one base away suggests this may be a read error. This chain links TRBV5-6 with TRBJ2-7; no firm D call. V was shortened by 0 bases and J by 6 bases, with 13 bases between the two germline ends. Germline values: CDR1 SGHDT, CDR2 YYEEEE. The CDR3 is made up of 14 amino acids. The CDR3 sequence is CASSLGADVAEQYF. The CDR3 DNA is TGTGCCAGCAGCTTGGGTGCGGATGTTGCCGAGCAGTACTTC. The complete variable domain, with remaining parts taken from reference TRBV5-6 and TRBJ2-7, reads DAGVTQSPTHLIKTRGQQVTLRCSPKSGHDTVSWYQQALGQGPQFIFQYYEEEERQRGNFPDRFSGHQFPNYSSELNVNALLLGDSALYLCASSLGADVAEQYFGPGTRLTVT.

The gene calls are TRBV12-3 or TRBV12-4 and TRBJ2-2; 11 bases map to TRBD1. V trimming: 5 bases; J trimming: 6 bases; junction bases outside the gene matches: 5. The CDR3 loop spans 15 amino acids. CDR3 residues: CASSDGTGGAGELFF. CDR3 bases: TGTGCCAGCAGTGACGGGACAGGGGGGGCCGGGGAGCTGTTTTTT.

The table lists this clonotype with a few counts. The chain recombines TRBV5-1 with TRBJ2-7; TRBD1 agrees at 7 bases. The CDR3 extends over 15 amino acids. CDR1 and CDR2 from the germline V gene are SGHRS and YFSETQ. Trimming removed 3 bases from V and 5 bases from J; junction bases left unmatched: 11. In DNA form, the CDR3 reads TGCGCCAGCAGCTCACGACCGGACAGGCAGCACGAGCAGTACTTC. It codes for CASSSRPDRQHEQYF.

The J gene is TRBJ2-7, the V gene TRBV10-3, with unresolved D. Germline values: CDR1 ENHRY, CDR2 SYGVKD. Between the trimmed V and J ends, which lost 3 bases and 5 bases, there was a span of 14 bases. There are 14 residues in the CDR3. In nucleotides, the CDR3 is TGTGCCATCAGTGAAGGGTACGGGTCCGACGAGCAGTACTTC. This codes for CAISEGYGSDEQYF.

The rearrangement uses TRBV20-1 and TRBJ1-2, with D hard to call. The CDR3 covers 15 residues. Trimming took off 5 bases at V and 0 bases at J, with 16 bases between the two ends. CDR1 is DFQATT, CDR2 SNEGSKA, per germline (reference sequence). CDR3: CSAHRTEDPNYGYTF. Written as DNA, the CDR3 is TGCAGTGCTCACCGGACGGAGGATCCTAACTATGGCTACACCTTC.

This clonotype was picked up a small number of times. The V call is TRBV15, the J call TRBJ1-5; a weak D match, TRBD1 (6 bases). This CDR3 contains 15 residues. V lost 0 bases to trimming and J lost 11 bases, with 17 bases between them. CDR1 is LNHNV and CDR2 is YYDKDF in the germline V gene (reference sequence). CDR3 DNA: TGTGCCACCAGCAGAGACCAGGGGCCCGCTTCGACCCAGCATTTT. This codes for CATSRDQGPASTQHF.

The chain couples TRBV27 to TRBJ2-5; D not certain. V was cut by 6 bases and J by 1 base, with 9 bases left in between. Germline assignment: CDR1 MNHEY and CDR2 SMNVEV (reference sequence). This CDR3 region has 13 residues. CDR3 nucleotides: TGTGCCAGCAGCCCAAGACTCCAAGAGACCCAGTACTTC. This gives the protein CASSPRLQETQYF.

The chain couples TRBV27 to TRBJ2-1, with D unclear. V lost 8 bases and J 0 bases, leaving 17 bases between the germline ends. Germline loops: CDR1 MNHEY, CDR2 SMNVEV (reference sequence). This CDR3 has 16 amino acids. Here the CDR3 DNA reads TGTGCCAGCCTGGGAAATGGGCGGTACTCCTACAATGAGCAGTTCTTC. It translates to CASLGNGRYSYNEQFF.

The table lists this clonotype with a few counts. V is TRBV28 and J is TRBJ1-2; D uncertain. Trimming removed 8 bases at V and 4 bases at J, with 14 bases between. Germline V gives CDR1 MDHEN, CDR2 SYDVKM. This CDR3 region has 13 residues. CDR3 in amino acids: CASHGGEPYGYTF. CDR3 in DNA: TGTGCCAGCCATGGCGGGGAGCCCTATGGCTACACCTTC.

J is TRBJ2-7 and V is TRBV4-3; D might be TRBD1 (8 bases). In germline, CDR1 is LGHNA, CDR2 YSLEER. Trimming took off 3 bases at V and 4 bases at J, with 16 bases between the two ends. The CDR3 runs to 15 residues. The CDR3 sequence is CASSQTGQGGYEQYF. CDR3 DNA: TGCGCCAGCAGCCAGACCGGACAGGGAGGGTACGAGCAGTACTTC.

This clonotype was detected a few times. This chain links TRBV15 with TRBJ2-2; 8 bases agree with TRBD1. Germline CDR1 and CDR2: LNHNV and YYDKDF (reference sequence). Trimming removed 4 bases from V and 3 bases from J; junction bases left unmatched: 4. The CDR3 contains 15 residues. The CDR3 DNA follows: TGTGCCACCAGCATGACAGGGGTTTACACCGGGGAGCTGTTTTTT. This translates into CATSMTGVYTGELFF.

The rearrangement uses TRBV6-1 and TRBJ2-7, with D perhaps assigned TRBD1 or TRBD2 (5 bases each). There are 12 residues in the CDR3. Germline CDR1 MNHNS, CDR2 SASEGT. V lost 2 bases, J lost 9 bases, and 11 bases lay in between. The CDR3 DNA follows: TGTGCCAGCAGTGAAATAGGGGACGGGCAGTACTTC. Its protein product is CASSEIGDGQYF.

The rearrangement uses TRBV28 and TRBJ2-1; 8 bases are shared with TRBD2. Germline lookup yields CDR1 MDHEN and CDR2 SYDVKM. With V trimmed by 5 bases and J by 2 bases, 2 bases remained unmatched. There are 14 residues in the CDR3. Here the CDR3 reads CASSPSGPYNEQFF. Written as DNA, the CDR3 is TGTGCCAGCAGTCCTAGCGGGCCCTACAATGAGCAGTTCTTC. Filled out from reference TRBV28 and TRBJ2-1, the complete variable domain reads DVKVTQSSRYLVKRTGEKVFLECVQDMDHENMFWYRQDPGLGLRLIYFSYDVKMKEKGDIPEGYSVSREKKERFSLILESASTNQTSMYLCASSPSGPYNEQFFGPGTRLTVL.

The chain recombines TRBV18 with TRBJ1-1, with D possibly matching TRBD1 (5 bases). This CDR3 has 13 residues. V gave up 2 bases and J gave up 1 base, with 5 bases separating them. The germline gives CDR1 KGHSH, CDR2 LQKENI. In DNA, the CDR3 is TGTGCCAGCTCACCAAGGGGGAACACTGAAGCTTTCTTT. Its protein is CASSPRGNTEAFF.

This clonotype was seen only a few times. V is TRBV6-6 and J is TRBJ2-3; D uncertain. Germline lookup yields CDR1 MNHNY and CDR2 SVGAGI (reference sequence). V dropped 2 bases and J dropped 6 bases, with 12 bases sitting between them. CDR3 size: 14 residues. CDR3 in amino acids: CASSYPARRDTQYF. The DNA of the CDR3 is TGTGCCAGCAGTTACCCCGCCCGGCGGGATACGCAGTATTTT.

The chain joins TRBV10-3 to TRBJ1-2, with D uncertain. The V and J ends lost 3 bases and 4 bases respectively, with 9 bases between them. CDR1 ENHRY and CDR2 SYGVKD come from the germline V gene. The length of the CDR3 is 13 residues. CDR3 sequence (DNA): TGTGCCATCAGTGACCAGAAAAGCTATGGCTACACCTTC. Translation: CAISDQKSYGYTF.

The chain couples TRBV4-1 to TRBJ2-5; 8 bases align to TRBD2. Per germline, CDR1 MGHRA and CDR2 YSYEKL. V gave up 0 bases and J gave up 5 bases; unmatched junction bases: 2. The CDR3 is 14 residues long. The DNA of the CDR3 is TGCGCCAGCAGCCAAGATCAGCGGGAGGAGACCCAGTACTTC. It codes for CASSQDQREETQYF.

The chain links TRBV7-9 to TRBJ2-6; TRBD1 or TRBD2 may be the D gene (5 bases each). The V gene lost 2 bases and the J gene lost 0 bases, with 11 bases spanning the gap. From germline, CDR1 is SEHNR and CDR2 FQNEAQ (reference sequence). This CDR3 has 17 residues. CDR3: CASSLRGTYSGANVLTF. CDR3 sequence (DNA): TGTGCCAGCAGCTTAAGAGGGACCTACTCTGGGGCCAACGTCCTGACTTTC.

This clonotype was seen repeatedly, ten times or more. This chain connects TRBV28 to TRBJ2-7; 10 bases agree with TRBD1. The junction had 4 bases not matched to a gene; V was cut back by 6 bases and J by 5 bases. This CDR3 spans 13 amino acids. The germline gives CDR1 MDHEN, CDR2 SYDVKM. The DNA of the CDR3 is TGTGCCAGCAGCCGACAGGGGGCTAACGAGCAGTACTTC. As protein: CASSRQGANEQYF.